A single sample is the source of the 5 T cell receptor beta chains below, sequenced in a study of cytomegalovirus exposure and HLA in healthy donors. The primer mix had 60 Vbeta and 13 Jbeta primers. Sequenced by immunoSEQ multiplex PCR; TCRdb stores in-frame clones only, minus some. Here the sample spans under 75,000 clones, 75% to 90% being singletons. The sample taken for sequencing was PBMCs. The receptors stem from a woman aged 25 to 39 in good health and CMV-seronegative.

The genes are TRBV18 and TRBJ1-1; tentatively, D is TRBD1 (6 bases). V was trimmed by 2 bases and J by 6 bases, leaving 13 bases between them. Per the germline V gene, CDR1 is KGHSH and CDR2 is LQKENI. This CDR3 has 14 residues. CDR3 DNA: TGTGCCAGCTCACCAGAACAGGGTAGCGCTGAAGCTTTCTTT. Its translation: CASSPEQGSAEAFF. The variable domain in full, completed from reference TRBV18 and TRBJ1-1, reads NAGVMQNPRHLVRRRGQEARLRCSPMKGHSHVYWYRQLPEEGLKFMVYLQKENIIDESGMPKERFSAEFPKEGPSILRIQQVVRGDSAAYFCASSPEQGSAEAFFGQGTRLTVV.

V is TRBV10-1 and J is TRBJ1-1, with 7 positions matching TRBD1. J lost 0 bases, V lost 3 bases, and 4 bases had no gene match. Germline assignment: CDR1 WNHNN and CDR2 SYGVQD (reference sequence). CDR3 size: 15 residues. CDR3 loop: CASSDTGDMNTEAFF. Written as DNA, the CDR3 is TGCGCCAGCAGTGATACAGGGGACATGAACACTGAAGCTTTCTTT.

The V call is TRBV9, the J call TRBJ2-1; D might be TRBD2 (6 bases). Trimming pared 3 bases from V and 3 bases from J, leaving 13 bases between. The germline V gene encodes CDR1 SGDLS and CDR2 YYNGEE. CDR3 size: 15 residues. The CDR3 reads CASSALAEHYNEQFF. In DNA form, the CDR3 reads TGTGCCAGCAGCGCGTTAGCGGAGCACTACAATGAGCAGTTCTTC.

V usage is TRBV6-1 and J usage is TRBJ2-1, with 8 bases fitting TRBD2. The V gene end was trimmed by 6 bases and the J gene end by 6 bases; junction bases not matched to a gene: 10. Germline V gene data show CDR1 as MNHNS and CDR2 as SASEGT. The CDR3 runs to 15 residues. Written as DNA, the CDR3 is TGTGCCAGCAGGGTAGCGGGACCGGGGTTCAATGAGCAGTTCTTC. Its protein product is CASRVAGPGFNEQFF.

This chain connects TRBV28 to TRBJ2-7; the match to TRBD2 covers 13 bases. J gave up 4 bases and V 5 bases, and 8 bases lay outside the gene matches. CDR3 length equals 16 residues. Germline lookup yields CDR1 MDHEN and CDR2 SYDVKM. The CDR3 is CASSTRTSGSKYEQYF. CDR3 in DNA: TGTGCCAGCAGTACCAGGACTAGCGGGAGTAAGTACGAGCAGTACTTC.